This TCR beta chain was captured by sequencing in a study of early T cells in non-severe SARS-CoV-2 infection. This clonotype was observed a few times. TCRdb passed the 5' RACE reads through MiXCR, listing each CDR3 protein once. The data show some 37,000 distinct CDR3 sequences, approximately 8.9% seen once. Germline CDR1 SGHAT, CDR2 FQNNGV. V dropped 1 base and J dropped 4 bases, with 16 bases sitting between them. CDR3 length: 16 residues. The genes are TRBV11-2 and TRBJ1-1; no reliable D call. This receptor was obtained from an adult who was a healthcare worker with PCR-confirmed SARS-CoV-2 infection or an uninfected control (not recorded which). Sequenced material: whole blood. CDR3 coding DNA: TGTGCCAGCAGCTTAGGCATCAGCCAGGATGGCACTGAAGCTTTCTTT. Translating gives CASSLGISQDGTEAFF.